The next 26 T cell receptor beta chains were all read from a single sample in a study of T cell repertoires in aging, cancer and after chemotherapy. TCR beta rearrangements were amplified from peripheral blood genomic DNA. Multiplex touch-down PCR with TRB-A/B primers amplified rearranged V-D-J TRB sequences. TCRdb reprocessed the multiplex PCR reads via MiXCR and lists one record per CDR3 protein. The sample shows some 9,300 distinct CDR3 sequences, roughly 40% of them seen only once. The sample comprised blood. The receptors originated from a human donor in good health.

This clonotype occurred a few times. The rearrangement uses TRBV6-5 and TRBJ1-4; TRBD1 aligns across 8 bases. Germline V gene data show CDR1 as MNHEY and CDR2 as SVGAGI. The J segment lost 7 bases and the V segment lost 6 bases, leaving 7 bases of the junction unmatched. The CDR3 has 14 amino acids. The CDR3 sequence is CASSRQGRGEKLFF. CDR3 DNA: TGTGCCAGCAGCCGACAGGGGCGAGGTGAAAAACTGTTTTTT.

The chain has TRBV2 and TRBJ1-6; D gene uncertain. The CDR3 has 15 residues. Deletions cut 4 bases from V and 6 bases from J, with 13 bases between. Germline lookup yields CDR1 SNHLY and CDR2 FYNNEI. The CDR3 DNA sequence: TGTGCCAGCAGTGTCAACACTATCCTTAATTCACCCCTCCACTTT. It is translated as CASSVNTILNSPLHF.

This rearrangement joins TRBV29-1 to TRBJ2-1, with 11 positions matching TRBD2. Germline-derived CDR1 and CDR2 are SQVTM and ANQGSEA. The trim removed 6 bases at V and 12 bases at J, leaving 7 bases unmatched. This CDR3 has 12 amino acids. The CDR3 loop is CSVRLAGHAQFF. The DNA of the CDR3 is TGCAGCGTGAGACTAGCGGGGCATGCGCAGTTCTTC.

This clonotype was seen more than once but under ten times. V and J are TRBV4-2 and TRBJ2-1, with D possibly being TRBD1 (6 bases). In germline, CDR1 is LGHNA, CDR2 YNFKEQ. Trimming pared 0 bases from V and 0 bases from J, leaving 9 bases between. CDR3 length: 16 residues. CDR3 DNA sequence: TGTGCCAGCAGCCAAGAAAGGGGGAGCTCCTACAATGAGCAGTTCTTC. Protein product: CASSQERGSSYNEQFF.

This clonotype was observed a single time. The genes are TRBV10-2 and TRBJ1-2; TRBD1 matches 8 bases. After removal of 7 bases from V and 5 bases from J, the junction contained 6 bases not matched to a gene. The CDR3 contains 13 residues. Germline values: CDR1 WSHSY, CDR2 SAAADI. CDR3 sequence reads: CASTLTGVYGYTF. CDR3 DNA sequence: TGCGCCAGCACTCTGACAGGGGTATATGGCTACACCTTC.

This rearrangement joins TRBV4-1 to TRBJ2-5; 7 nucleotides match TRBD2. CDR1 is MGHRA, CDR2 YSYEKL, per germline. V dropped 4 bases and J dropped 2; count of bases not matched to a gene: 13. CDR3 size: 17 residues. The CDR3 nucleotides read TGCGCCAGCAGCCTGATTGGTCCCCCGGGACTACAAGAGACCCAGTACTTC. It encodes CASSLIGPPGLQETQYF.

This clonotype was found a few times. The chain uses TRBV6-6 and TRBJ2-5, with 12 bases identical to TRBD1. The germline V gene has CDR1 MNHNY and CDR2 SVGAGI (reference sequence). The V and J ends lost 5 bases and 7 bases, in that order; junction bases with no gene match: 5. This CDR3 has 14 amino acids. CDR3 DNA: TGTGCCAGCAGTGCACCGGGACAGGGGGCGACCCAGTACTTC. Residues: CASSAPGQGATQYF.

This clonotype was observed a handful of times. The chain has TRBV27 and TRBJ1-6; D call uncertain. The V end was cut by 2 bases, the J end by 5 bases, with 10 bases between. Germline V lookup: CDR1 MNHEY, CDR2 SMNVEV (reference sequence). This CDR3 comprises 15 residues. CDR3 coding DNA: TGTGCCAGCAGTTTACTTCCGGGTGATAATTCACCCCTCCACTTT. This codes for CASSLLPGDNSPLHF.

This clonotype was picked up a small number of times. The chain uses TRBV25-1 and TRBJ1-4, with TRBD1 matching over 8 bases. V was pared by 3 bases and J by 5 bases, with 5 bases of the junction left unmatched. CDR1 is MGHDK, CDR2 SYGVNS, per germline. This CDR3 spans 15 amino acids. The CDR3 DNA sequence: TGTGCCAGCAGTGACCTTGGGACAGGAAATGAAAAACTGTTTTTT. Translating it yields CASSDLGTGNEKLFF. Looking up the rest from reference TRBV25-1 and TRBJ1-4 gives the full variable domain: EADIYQTPRYLVIGTGKKITLECSQTMGHDKMYWYQQDPGMELHLIHYSYGVNSTEKGDLSSESTVSRIRTEHFPLTLESARPSHTSQYLCASSDLGTGNEKLFFGSGTQLSVL.

This clonotype was counted only a few times. V gene TRBV6-5 combines with J gene TRBJ2-7; D is unclear. CDR1 is MNHEY, CDR2 SVGAGI, per germline. The CDR3 length is 13 residues. V dropped 0 bases and J dropped 4 bases, with 7 bases sitting between them. The chain's CDR3 is CASSYSPIYEQYV. Here the CDR3 DNA reads TGTGCCAGCAGTTACTCACCCATTTACGAGCAGTACGTC.

The rearrangement joins TRBV12-3 or TRBV12-4 to TRBJ2-7, with 10 bases aligning to TRBD1. The trim removed 5 bases at V and 3 bases at J, leaving 4 bases unmatched. The CDR3 totals 14 residues. CDR3 sequence reads: CASSPWTGGYEQYF. CDR3 in DNA: TGTGCCAGCAGTCCCTGGACAGGGGGCTACGAGCAGTACTTC.

CDR3 DNA: TGTGCCAGCAGCTTAGAAGGGGCGGTTCCGCCCCAGCATTTT. Protein: CASSLEGAVPPQHF. The chain joins TRBV7-2 to TRBJ1-5; TRBD1 might be the D (5 bases). The germline V and J ends were trimmed by 1 base and 9 bases, with 13 bases remaining between them. The CDR3 extends over 14 amino acids. The germline gives CDR1 SGHTA, CDR2 FQGNSA.

J is TRBJ1-6 and V is TRBV12-3 or TRBV12-4; D not resolved. V shed 9 bases and J shed 1 base, with 13 bases lying between them. This CDR3 has 15 residues. The DNA of the CDR3 is TGTGCCAGTAGGCGGGCCCGATCCTATAATTCACCCCTCCACTTT. Translated: CASRRARSYNSPLHF.

This clonotype has just a few counts. The rearrangement links TRBV19 to TRBJ2-5; the D call may be TRBD1 or TRBD2 (6 bases each). Per germline, CDR1 LNHDA and CDR2 SQIVND (reference sequence). The CDR3 sequence is 14 residues long. V gave up 6 bases and J gave up 4 bases, with 15 bases separating them. CDR3 sequence: CASSPRGAVETQYF. The CDR3 DNA is TGTGCCAGTAGCCCTAGGGGGGCGGTAGAGACCCAGTACTTC. Variable domain in full (rest from reference TRBV19 and TRBJ2-5): DGGITQSPKYLFRKEGQNVTLSCEQNLNHDAMYWYRQDPGQGLRLIYYSQIVNDFQKGDIAEGYSVSREKKESFPLTVTSAQKNPTAFYLCASSPRGAVETQYFGPGTRLLVL.

Only a few counts were recorded for this clonotype. This chain joins TRBV18 and TRBJ1-3, with D tentatively TRBD1 (6 bases). Germline loops: CDR1 KGHSH, CDR2 LQKENI. CDR3 size: 15 residues. Trimming stripped 6 bases from V and 1 base from J, with 13 bases between. CDR3 in DNA: TGTGCCAGCTCGACCGGGGGCAGTTCTGGAAACACCATATATTTT. This codes for CASSTGGSSGNTIYF.

This rearrangement joins TRBV18 to TRBJ2-1, with D tentatively TRBD1 (6 bases). The germline CDR1 and CDR2 sequences are KGHSH and LQKENI. V lost 0 bases and J 2 bases, leaving 8 bases between the germline ends. The CDR3 totals 15 residues. The CDR3 region has the DNA TGTGCCAGCTCACCACCGGGGGCCACCTACAATGAGCAGTTCTTC. It translates to CASSPPGATYNEQFF. Full variable domain (remainder filled in from reference TRBV18 and TRBJ2-1): NAGVMQNPRHLVRRRGQEARLRCSPMKGHSHVYWYRQLPEEGLKFMVYLQKENIIDESGMPKERFSAEFPKEGPSILRIQQVVRGDSAAYFCASSPPGATYNEQFFGPGTRLTVL.

This sequence joins TRBV7-2 and TRBJ2-7; 8 bases map to TRBD1. The CDR3 spans 13 residues. Unmatched junction bases numbered 7, after V lost 5 bases and J lost 7 bases. Germline CDR1 SGHTA, CDR2 FQGNSA. The CDR3 DNA sequence: TGTGCCAGCAGCCCGCGGACAGGGAGGGAGCAGTACGTC. Residues: CASSPRTGREQYV.

The chain links TRBV7-9 to TRBJ1-2; D gene unclear. CDR1 is SEHNR, CDR2 FQNEAQ, per germline (reference sequence). The CDR3 runs 13 residues. Trimming took 6 bases from V and 3 from J, leaving 11 bases between them. In nucleotides, the CDR3 is TGTGCCAGCAGTGAGATTGGGCACTATGGCTACACCTTC. It specifies CASSEIGHYGYTF.

This clonotype was recorded once. The J gene is TRBJ2-1, the V gene TRBV11-2, with 9 bases lining up with TRBD2. There are 15 residues in the CDR3. The V segment lost 1 base and the J segment 8 bases; nucleotides outside the gene matches: 6. CDR1 is SGHAT, CDR2 FQNNGV, per germline. This chain's CDR3 is CASSLGTSAGYEQFF. CDR3 nucleotides: TGTGCCAGCAGCTTAGGGACTAGCGCCGGTTATGAGCAGTTCTTC.

This rearrangement joins TRBV20-1 to TRBJ2-5; D remains ambiguous. Germline V lookup: CDR1 DFQATT, CDR2 SNEGSKA (reference sequence). The ends were cut back, 5 bases at V and 1 base at J, with 14 bases in the middle. The CDR3 contains 14 residues. The CDR3 reads CSALRAPAQETQYF. DNA for the CDR3: TGCAGTGCTCTTCGGGCACCAGCCCAAGAGACCCAGTACTTC.

V is TRBV18 and J is TRBJ2-1; D is uncertain. The ends were cut back, 4 bases at V and 8 bases at J, with 15 bases in the middle. The CDR3 is 14 residues long. CDR1 and CDR2 from the germline V gene are KGHSH and LQKENI. CDR3 nucleotides: TGTGCCAGCTCACTAAGACGGACGGATGATGAGCAGTTCTTC. It yields the protein CASSLRRTDDEQFF. Looking up the rest from reference TRBV18 and TRBJ2-1 gives the full variable domain: NAGVMQNPRHLVRRRGQEARLRCSPMKGHSHVYWYRQLPEEGLKFMVYLQKENIIDESGMPKERFSAEFPKEGPSILRIQQVVRGDSAAYFCASSLRRTDDEQFFGPGTRLTVL.

CDR3 amino acids: CASTRTNTYEQYF. CDR3 DNA: TGTGCCAGCACAAGGACAAATACCTACGAGCAGTACTTC. The genes are TRBV2 and TRBJ2-7; maybe TRBD1 (5 bases). CDR3 size: 13 residues. Deletions cut 7 bases from V and 2 bases from J, with 12 bases between. From germline, CDR1 is SNHLY and CDR2 FYNNEI.

V and J are TRBV27 and TRBJ2-1, with D perhaps matching TRBD1 (6 bases). CDR3 size: 14 residues. The germline V and J ends were trimmed by 3 bases and 4 bases, with 10 bases remaining between them. Germline V gene lookup returns CDR1 MNHEY and CDR2 SMNVEV (reference sequence). Here the CDR3 reads CASSFRGQYNEQFF. The CDR3 region has the DNA TGTGCCAGCAGTTTCAGGGGTCAGTACAATGAGCAGTTCTTC.

This chain links TRBV7-2 with TRBJ1-3, with 9 bases matching TRBD1. V shed 4 bases, J shed 0 bases, and the junction held 13 bases outside the gene matches. The CDR3 sequence is 19 residues long. Germline CDR1 is SGHTA and CDR2 is FQGNSA. The CDR3 nucleotides read TGTGCCAGCAGCTCACCGCCGGGACAGGGTATCCGCTCTGGAAACACCATATATTTT. It codes for CASSSPPGQGIRSGNTIYF. The full variable domain, its missing parts supplied by reference TRBV7-2 and TRBJ1-3, is GAGVSQSPSNKVTEKGKDVELRCDPISGHTALYWYRQSLGQGLEFLIYFQGNSAPDKSGLPSDRFSAERTGGSVSTLTIQRTQQEDSAVYLCASSSPPGQGIRSGNTIYFGEGSWLTVV.

The V gene is TRBV5-6, the J gene TRBJ1-6, with D possibly being TRBD1 (6 bases). The CDR3 covers 17 residues. CDR1 and CDR2 (germline): SGHDT, YYEEEE. The V gene lost 4 bases and the J gene lost 9 bases, with 23 bases spanning the gap. DNA for the CDR3: TGTGCCAGCAGCCTGTGGGGGAGTGTACAGGGACGTTCACCCCTCCACTTT. Translating it yields CASSLWGSVQGRSPLHF.

In this sample, this clonotype turned up a few times. CDR3 protein: CASSRLAGGPYTQYF. CDR3 nucleotides: TGTGCCAGCAGCAGACTAGCGGGGGGGCCCTATACGCAGTATTTT. V is TRBV6-1 and J is TRBJ2-3; 14 bases fit TRBD2. This CDR3 comprises 15 residues. Germline CDR1 is MNHNS and CDR2 is SASEGT. V lost 6 bases, J lost 7 bases, and 6 bases stayed unmatched.